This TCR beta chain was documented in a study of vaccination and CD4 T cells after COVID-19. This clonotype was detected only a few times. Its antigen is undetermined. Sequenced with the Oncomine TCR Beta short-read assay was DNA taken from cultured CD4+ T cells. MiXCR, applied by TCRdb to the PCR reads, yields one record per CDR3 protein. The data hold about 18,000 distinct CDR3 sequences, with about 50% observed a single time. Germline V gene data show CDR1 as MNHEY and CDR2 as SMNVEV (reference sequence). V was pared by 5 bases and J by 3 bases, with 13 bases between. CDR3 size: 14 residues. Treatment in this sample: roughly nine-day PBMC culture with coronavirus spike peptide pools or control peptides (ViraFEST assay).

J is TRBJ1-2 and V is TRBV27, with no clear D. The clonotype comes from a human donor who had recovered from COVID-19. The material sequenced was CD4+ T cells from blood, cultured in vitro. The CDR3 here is CASSPSGIHYGYTF. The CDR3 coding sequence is TGTGCCAGCAGTCCTTCCGGGATCCACTATGGCTACACCTTC.